Listed here are 28 T cell receptor beta chains from one sample, sequenced in a study of Graves' ophthalmopathy and Graves' hyperthyroidism. Using RNA transcripts, the TCR beta CDR3 regions were amplified. The authors performed first-round RT-PCR with HTBI primers and then a second-round multiplex PCR. One entry per CDR3 protein, called by TCRdb with MiXCR from the multiplex PCR reads. This sample has 200,000 to 250,000 distinct CDR3 sequences; 45% occur once, and the top ten carry roughly 50%. Sequenced material: peripheral blood. The receptor set was obtained from an adult man with Graves' ophthalmopathy.

V is TRBV2 and J is TRBJ2-3; 10 bases are shared with TRBD2. The CDR3 covers 16 residues. In germline, CDR1 is SNHLY, CDR2 FYNNEI. Unmatched junction bases numbered 8, after V lost 5 bases and J lost 3 bases. CDR3 DNA sequence: TGTGCCAGCAGTTTAAGGGAGACTAGCGGGACAGATACGCAGTATTTT. Its translation is CASSLRETSGTDTQYF.

For the CDR3, the DNA is TGTGCCAGCAGAGCCGGGACAGGGAGCTACGAGCAGTACTTC. Its translation: CASRAGTGSYEQYF. The chain recombines TRBV2 with TRBJ2-7, with 9 bases aligning to TRBD1. Per the germline V gene, CDR1 is SNHLY and CDR2 is FYNNEI. The V segment lost 6 bases and the J segment 3 bases; nucleotides outside the gene matches: 6. This CDR3 contains 14 residues.

This clonotype has only a few counts. The V call is TRBV29-1, the J call TRBJ1-1, with 9 nucleotides matching TRBD1. V shed 0 bases and J 0 bases; nucleotides not matched to a gene: 5. The CDR3 runs to 16 residues. Germline V gene sequence: CDR1 SQVTM, CDR2 ANQGSEA. This chain's CDR3 is CSVEDPGQGLNTEAFF. DNA for the CDR3: TGCAGCGTTGAAGATCCCGGACAGGGGCTGAACACTGAAGCTTTCTTT.

The chain combines TRBV9 with TRBJ1-3; D is undetermined. Trimming pared 7 bases from V and 4 bases from J, leaving 6 bases between. CDR1 is SGDLS and CDR2 is YYNGEE in the germline V gene. The CDR3 extends over 11 amino acids. For the CDR3, the DNA is TGTGCCAGCCCCGGGGGAAACACCATATATTTT. It encodes CASPGGNTIYF. The full variable domain, its missing parts supplied by reference TRBV9 and TRBJ1-3, is DSGVTQTPKHLITATGQRVTLRCSPRSGDLSVYWYQQSLDQGLQFLIQYYNGEERAKGNILERFSAQQFPDLHSELNLSSLELGDSALYFCASPGGNTIYFGEGSWLTVV.

The V and J genes are TRBV7-9 and TRBJ1-5; the D gene is possibly TRBD1 (6 bases). Germline V gene data show CDR1 as SEHNR and CDR2 as FQNEAQ (reference sequence). This CDR3 has 15 residues. Trimming removed 5 bases at V and 6 bases at J, with 17 bases between. The DNA for the CDR3 is TGTGCCAGCAGCCAAATAGGGGACATCTTTCAGCCCCAGCATTTT. This gives the protein CASSQIGDIFQPQHF.

The chain couples TRBV6-5 to TRBJ1-1; a weak D match, TRBD1 (6 bases). V lost 5 bases, J lost 5 bases, and 15 bases lay in between. The CDR3 is made up of 14 amino acids. Looked up from germline, CDR1 is MNHEY and CDR2 is SVGAGI. CDR3 amino acids: CASSEVGAETEAFF. CDR3 DNA: TGTGCCAGCAGTGAGGTGGGGGCAGAGACTGAAGCTTTCTTT.

The J gene is TRBJ1-2, the V gene TRBV4-1; D is undetermined. Germline V CDR1 and CDR2: MGHRA, YSYEKL. This CDR3 has 15 amino acids. The V end lost 0 bases, the J end lost 5 bases, and 13 bases lay between the germline ends. This chain's CDR3 is CASSQDLGLGYGYTF. The CDR3, as DNA: TGCGCCAGCAGCCAAGATCTGGGCCTGGGGTATGGCTACACCTTC.

The chain carries TRBV13 and TRBJ2-5; TRBD2 matches 7 bases. Germline assignment: CDR1 PRHDT and CDR2 FYEKMQ (reference sequence). This CDR3 region has 14 residues. J lost 5 bases, V lost 8 bases, and 11 bases had no gene match. The CDR3 nucleotides are TGTGCCAGCGGCCCACGACTAGCTGGCGAGACCCAGTACTTC. This translates into CASGPRLAGETQYF.

This clonotype was detected only a few times. The chain couples TRBV20-1 to TRBJ1-2; D unclear. Deletions cut 5 bases from V and 0 bases from J, with 10 bases between. Germline CDR1 is DFQATT and CDR2 is SNEGSKA (reference sequence). The length of the CDR3 is 13 residues. In DNA, the CDR3 is TGCAGTGCTCCGGCAGCGACTAACTATGGCTACACCTTC. Residues: CSAPAATNYGYTF.

The J gene is TRBJ2-7, the V gene TRBV28; D is unclear. The CDR3 totals 15 residues. V shed 6 bases and J shed 1 base, with 16 bases lying between them. Germline CDR1 MDHEN, CDR2 SYDVKM. CDR3 sequence: CASSQFWVFSYEQYF. The CDR3 nucleotides are TGTGCCAGCAGCCAGTTTTGGGTCTTTTCCTACGAGCAGTACTTC.

The table lists this clonotype with a few counts. This sequence joins TRBV7-9 and TRBJ1-1, with D perhaps TRBD1 (6 bases). Trimming took 5 bases from V and 1 from J, leaving 14 bases between them. The CDR3 is made up of 15 amino acids. In germline, CDR1 is SEHNR, CDR2 FQNEAQ (reference sequence). The CDR3 loop is CASSVPGHRNTEAFF. CDR3 in DNA: TGTGCCAGCAGCGTACCGGGACACAGGAACACTGAAGCTTTCTTT.

This clonotype has a handful of counts. The chain employs TRBV19 and TRBJ2-5, with D hard to call. The CDR3 runs to 13 residues. Germline lookup yields CDR1 LNHDA and CDR2 SQIVND (reference sequence). Trimming shortened V by 5 bases and J by 4 bases, and 11 bases separated the two germline ends. CDR3 in amino acids: CASSFGDSETQYF. CDR3 coding DNA: TGTGCCAGTAGTTTTGGCGATTCAGAGACCCAGTACTTC.

This chain uses TRBV29-1 with TRBJ1-4; D not resolved. Trimming pared 6 bases from V and 0 bases from J, leaving 8 bases between. Germline loops: CDR1 SQVTM, CDR2 ANQGSEA. The CDR3 consists of 13 residues. CDR3 bases: TGCAGCGTAAAGCTACCAACTAATGAAAAACTGTTTTTT. This gives the protein CSVKLPTNEKLFF.

Comment on this clonotype: A much larger clone sits a single nucleotide away, making a read error possible. The rearrangement joins TRBV14 to TRBJ2-7; tentatively, D is TRBD2 (5 bases). Germline V gives CDR1 SGHDN, CDR2 FVKESK. There are 17 residues in the CDR3. Trimming stripped 1 base from V and 0 bases from J, with 16 bases between. The CDR3 is CASSQGIGQRYSYEQYF. CDR3 bases: TGTGCCAGCAGCCAAGGTATAGGCCAGCGGTACTCCTACGAGCAGTACTTC. The complete variable domain, with remaining parts taken from reference TRBV14 and TRBJ2-7, reads EAGVTQFPSHSVIEKGQTVTLRCDPISGHDNLYWYRRVMGKEIKFLLHFVKESKQDESGMPNNRFLAERTGGTYSTLKVQPAELEDSGVYFCASSQGIGQRYSYEQYFGPGTRLTVT.

The table lists this clonotype with a few counts. The chain links TRBV5-1 to TRBJ2-6; 11 nucleotides line up with TRBD1. V dropped 4 bases and J dropped 1; count of bases not matched to a gene: 7. The length of the CDR3 is 18 residues. Germline V gene sequence: CDR1 SGHRS, CDR2 YFSETQ. In DNA form, the CDR3 reads TGCGCCAGCAGCGCTGGACAGGGGGCGGTATCTGGGGCCAACGTCCTGACTTTC. This codes for CASSAGQGAVSGANVLTF.

CDR3 sequence: CSASTGAHGANVLTF. The CDR3 bases are TGCAGTGCTAGTACGGGGGCGCATGGGGCCAACGTCCTGACTTTC. This chain links TRBV20-1 with TRBJ2-6; D tentatively fits TRBD1 or TRBD2 (6 bases each). CDR1 is DFQATT, CDR2 SNEGSKA, per germline (reference sequence). V was clipped by 3 bases and J by 3 bases, with 12 bases between them. The CDR3 contains 15 residues.

This clonotype occurred a few times. The V and J genes are TRBV20-1 and TRBJ2-7; 12 bases fit TRBD1. J was trimmed by 4 bases and V by 6 bases; bases with no gene match: 7. Germline V lookup: CDR1 DFQATT, CDR2 SNEGSKA (reference sequence). This CDR3 comprises 14 residues. The CDR3 bases are TGCAGTGCCACTCCGGGACAGGGGGCTTACGAGCAGTACTTC. Translated: CSATPGQGAYEQYF.

The chain couples TRBV9 to TRBJ2-5, with 8 bases identical to TRBD1. J lost 4 bases, V lost 4 bases, and 12 bases had no gene match. CDR1 is SGDLS and CDR2 is YYNGEE in the germline V gene. The CDR3 totals 16 residues. The CDR3 region is CASSHLQGVEGETQYF. CDR3 nucleotides: TGTGCCAGCAGCCACCTACAGGGGGTTGAGGGAGAGACCCAGTACTTC.

This sequence joins TRBV5-1 and TRBJ1-5; 8 bases match TRBD1. There are 15 residues in the CDR3. Germline assignment: CDR1 SGHRS and CDR2 YFSETQ. With V trimmed by 0 bases and J by 5 bases, 4 bases remained unmatched. DNA of the CDR3: TGCGCCAGCAGCTTGGAAACAGGGGGAGATCAGCCCCAGCATTTT. Its translation is CASSLETGGDQPQHF.

The table lists this clonotype with a few counts. The chain is built from TRBV20-1 and TRBJ2-6; D is perhaps TRBD2 (6 bases). Per germline, CDR1 DFQATT and CDR2 SNEGSKA (reference sequence). This CDR3 contains 16 residues. V gave up 6 bases and J gave up 0 bases, with 15 bases separating them. The CDR3 DNA reads TGCAGTGCGACCGGGCTAGCGCGCTCTGGGGCCAACGTCCTGACTTTC. Protein sequence: CSATGLARSGANVLTF.

The chain has TRBV2 and TRBJ1-4; the D gene is possibly TRBD1 (6 bases). The CDR3 covers 14 residues. Trimming took 6 bases from V and 3 from J, leaving 11 bases between them. CDR1 SNHLY and CDR2 FYNNEI come from the germline V gene. The CDR3 sequence: CASSRTVANEKLFF. The CDR3, as DNA: TGTGCCAGCAGCCGGACAGTCGCTAATGAAAAACTGTTTTTT.

This clonotype was recorded a few times. The gene calls are TRBV19 and TRBJ1-2; 7 bases agree with TRBD1. The length of the CDR3 is 16 residues. Per the germline V gene, CDR1 is LNHDA and CDR2 is SQIVND (reference sequence). J was trimmed by 0 bases and V by 9 bases; bases with no gene match: 13. CDR3 in DNA: TGTGCCAGCCGAAATCGCCGGGACAGTACTAACTATGGCTACACCTTC. This encodes CASRNRRDSTNYGYTF.

The genes are TRBV2 and TRBJ1-1; the D gene is possibly TRBD1 (5 bases). This CDR3 is built from 11 residues. CDR1 SNHLY and CDR2 FYNNEI come from the germline V gene. This CDR3 is CAQPRAGEAFF. In nucleotides, the CDR3 is TGTGCTCAACCCAGGGCCGGTGAAGCTTTCTTT.

The genes are TRBV10-3 and TRBJ1-2; a possible D gene is TRBD1 (5 bases). The CDR3 is 12 amino acids. Deletions cut 11 bases from V and 2 bases from J, with 12 bases between. Germline CDR1 ENHRY, CDR2 SYGVKD. The CDR3 sequence: CAVHGGNYGYTF. The CDR3 region has the DNA TGTGCCGTCCACGGGGGGAACTATGGCTACACCTTC.

The chain combines TRBV7-8 with TRBJ2-5; D is perhaps TRBD2 (5 bases). TRBJ2-1 explains the end of the DNA better; the J call may be wrong. The CDR3 runs 14 residues. The germline V gene encodes CDR1 SGHVS and CDR2 FQNEAQ. The CDR3 is CASSDNLARNEQFF. CDR3 DNA: TGTGCCAGCAGCGACAACCTAGCTAGGAATGAGCAGTTCTTC.

This clonotype has just a few counts. The rearrangement joins TRBV7-2 to TRBJ2-5; TRBD2 agrees at 12 bases. CDR1 and CDR2 from the germline V gene are SGHTA and FQGNSA. CDR3 length equals 16 residues. V shed 5 bases, J shed 1 base, and the junction held 5 bases outside the gene matches. The DNA for the CDR3 is TGTGCCAGCAGCGTCCGACTAGCGGGGGCCCAAGAGACCCAGTACTTC. It yields the protein CASSVRLAGAQETQYF.

The rearrangement uses TRBV2 and TRBJ2-6; 8 bases align to TRBD1. The CDR3 is 15 residues long. The junction had 4 bases not matched to a gene; V was cut back by 1 base and J by 8 bases. Germline values: CDR1 SNHLY, CDR2 FYNNEI. CDR3 amino acids: CASSEGTGITNVLTF. CDR3 sequence (DNA): TGTGCCAGCAGTGAAGGGACAGGGATTACCAACGTCCTGACTTTC.

This clonotype was counted ten times or more. The chain uses TRBV10-3 and TRBJ1-2; D is perhaps TRBD1 (6 bases). The CDR3 runs to 11 residues. Trimming stripped 11 bases from V and 5 bases from J, with 12 bases between. CDR1 and CDR2 (germline): ENHRY, SYGVKD. CDR3 protein: CAVRTAYGYTF. The CDR3 nucleotides are TGTGCCGTTCGGACAGCGTATGGCTACACCTTC.